This TCR beta chain stems from a study of blood T cell repertoires in COVID-19 (dated by TCRdb to 2020 to 2021). Background on the whole study: Samples covering the acute and convalescent phases of COVID-19 were provided by collaborators in the United States, Italy and Spain. The repertoires were released in a freely available public database intended as a resource for research on the immune response to SARS-CoV-2. The samples were drawn from the first 160 participants of the ongoing ImmuneRACE study and from 950 to 1,500 subjects provided by 6 global collaborators. Subjects who had been exposed to COVID-19, were actively infected with it, or had recovered from it provided the deeply sampled blood TCRbeta repertoires that made up the dataset. Where available, HLA class I and class II types were taken from metadata supplied by the sample provider and were not determined by assay-based typing. The sample metadata nearly always contained a de-identified subject ID, COVID-19 status, age in years and sex. The material from the prospective study consisted of cDNA or gDNA derived from T cells, B-cell-depleted T cells, or PBMCs. On the study overall, not on this receptor specifically: The quantity of clinical and demographic metadata differed by source and by participant and was supplied without curation.

CDR1 is given as MNHEY and CDR2 as SVGAGI, both from the germline V gene. Trimmed from V: 6 bases; trimmed from J: 4 bases; junction bases lacking a gene match: 3. The CDR3 runs 13 amino acids, cysteine and phenylalanine included. Only the CDR3 DNA stays, 39 bases, in frame from base 1. Collaborating institutions collected whole blood in K2EDTA tubes following their own protocols. For TCRbeta analysis, collaborators shipped samples as frozen whole blood, isolated PBMCs, or DNA extracted from either of those sample types. This clone was recorded a few times. Its target antigen remains unknown. Nothing much larger sits one base from this clone, and base qualities are not available. The immunoSEQ Assay, a bias-controlled multiplex PCR, was used to amplify TCRbeta CDR3 regions from genomic DNA. Turning to the authors' computational methods: Within the assay, amplification of reference gene primers was used to estimate how many nucleated cells each sample contained. Sequence reads were collapsed and filtered to measure the absolute abundance of every unique TCRbeta CDR3 rearrangement. Productive Simpson clonality was computed per sample as the square root of Simpson's diversity index over productive rearrangements. TCRdb carries this immuneACCESS record with in-frame sequences only. Its versions omit some clonotypes, under half of them owing to an unresolved V gene in the studies checked, with the rest unexplained. V and J calls and clone size are copied from that table; D and trimming were computed from the DNA. The sample data list under 150,000 clones, and around four fifths of these were observed just once. Of the sample, 20% to 25% falls within the top ten clones.

Source material: peripheral blood. The TCR sequence derives from a human donor in a cohort sampled during active COVID-19. The sequence is built from TRBV6-5 and TRBJ2-7; 10 junctional bases match TRBD1. The CDR3 is CASSRDRGYEQYF. The nucleotides are TGTGCCAGCAGCCGGGACAGGGGTTACGAGCAGTACTTC.